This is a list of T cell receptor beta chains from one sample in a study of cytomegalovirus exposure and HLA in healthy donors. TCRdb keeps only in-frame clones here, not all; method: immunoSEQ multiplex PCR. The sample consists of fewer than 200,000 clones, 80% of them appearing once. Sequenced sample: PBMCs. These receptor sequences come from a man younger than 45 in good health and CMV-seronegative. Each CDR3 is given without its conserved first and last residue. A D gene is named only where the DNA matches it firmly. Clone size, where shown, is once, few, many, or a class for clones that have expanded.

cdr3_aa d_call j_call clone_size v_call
ASSSATAAVYGYT . TRBJ1-2 . TRBV5-6
ASHLSSYNEQF . TRBJ2-1 . TRBV11-2
ASSIRDTDTQY . TRBJ2-3 . TRBV25-1
ASSLTLGPYEQY . TRBJ2-7 . TRBV7-2
ATSKRASSYEQY . TRBJ2-7 . TRBV15
ASSSISTDTQY . TRBJ2-3 . TRBV6-6
ASSRDMGVTEAF . TRBJ1-1 . TRBV5-8
AISFDRGLGYT TRBD1 TRBJ1-2 . TRBV10-3
ASSLAGGRYEQY TRBD1 TRBJ2-7 . TRBV5-6
ASSASYRVIDGYT . TRBJ1-2 . TRBV9
ASSLSNSPLH . TRBJ1-6 few TRBV14
ASTNPRVEKLF . TRBJ1-4 . TRBV19
ASSFGTGTNTGELF TRBD1 TRBJ2-2 . TRBV5-6
AISVDFSGTGNEQF TRBD2 TRBJ2-1 . TRBV10-3
ASSLGGSSGNTIY . TRBJ1-3 . TRBV13
ASSEVAGDRNEQF . TRBJ2-1 . TRBV6-1
ASSFGLAGGRRTGELF TRBD2 TRBJ2-2 . TRBV7-9
AWSPTRWSSGANVLT . TRBJ2-6 . TRBV30
ASSLGHFAIWGYT . TRBJ1-2 . TRBV5-1
ASSLGGSPYNEQF . TRBJ2-1 . TRBV5-1
AQNWDRGPDTQY TRBD1 TRBJ2-3 . TRBV5-1
ASSPPGGVGEKLF . TRBJ1-4 . TRBV7-6
ASSPHQGDYGYT . TRBJ1-2 . TRBV5-4
ASSQDGDSYNEQF TRBD1 TRBJ2-1 . TRBV4-1
ASSLNRDYNSPLH . TRBJ1-6 few TRBV27
ASSPLNPGHWSYEQY . TRBJ2-7 . TRBV18
ASSEQGAGQPQH TRBD1 TRBJ1-5 . TRBV6-1
ASSGQGASNSPLH TRBD1 TRBJ1-6 . TRBV7-9
ASSVAGEQF . TRBJ2-1 . TRBV9
ASSVEVGPNTEAF . TRBJ1-1 . TRBV9
ASSLNIGGRGTDTQY TRBD2 TRBJ2-3 few TRBV5-1
ASSEGGNTEAF . TRBJ1-1 once TRBV6-5
ASRGPYSGNTIY . TRBJ1-3 . TRBV10-1
AWSAGSNQPQH . TRBJ1-5 . TRBV30
ASKGLAGVTDTQY TRBD2 TRBJ2-3 . TRBV2